This is a list of T cell receptor beta chains from one sample in a study of T cells after yellow fever vaccination. MiXCR was run by TCRdb on the 5' RACE reads, yielding one entry per CDR3 protein. The repertoire has under 400,000 distinct CDR3 sequences, around 10% of them found once; the top ten carry 18%. The sample was PBMCs, taken on the day of the first yellow fever vaccination. Receptors originate from a man between 18 and 29 years old who received the YFV17D yellow fever vaccine. The CDR3 runs from the conserved cysteine through the conserved F or W. The D gene is left open where the match is weak. Size is stated for part of the rows, as once, few or many counts, or as a class when the clone is expanded.

few | NA | TRBJ2-1 | TRBV5-5 | TGTGCCAGCAGCGCCGTTTACAATGAGCAGTTCTTC | CASSAVYNEQFF
few | NA | TRBJ1-1 | TRBV27 | TGTGCCAGCAGTCCGACCTTGGGGGGGGGAGCTTTCTTT | CASSPTLGGGAFF
NA | NA | TRBJ1-2 | TRBV9 | TGTGCCAGCACCCTAGGGGGAGGTAACTATGGCTACACCTTC | CASTLGGGNYGYTF
NA | NA | TRBJ2-3 | TRBV14 | TGTGCCAGCAGCCAACTGGGGGGCCAAGATACGCAGTATTTT | CASSQLGGQDTQYF
few | TRBD2 | TRBJ2-3 | TRBV10-1 | TGCGCCACCCGCGGCGGGGGTACAGATACGCAGTATTTT | CATRGGGTDTQYF
few | NA | TRBJ1-1 | TRBV6-2/TRBV6-3 | TGTGCCAGCGGCCAAGGGGCGGTGGGGACTGAAGCTTTCTTT | CASGQGAVGTEAFF
few | TRBD1 | TRBJ2-1 | TRBV6-1 | TGTGCCAGCAGTGAAGGGACAGGGAGTTACAATGAGCAGTTCTTC | CASSEGTGSYNEQFF
many | NA | TRBJ2-5 | TRBV7-2 | TGTGCCAGCAGAGGTAGTGAGACCCAGTACTTC | CASRGSETQYF
few | TRBD2 | TRBJ2-1 | TRBV6-2/TRBV6-3 | TGTGCCAGCAGTGAGACTAGCGGGGGGGCCGTCAATGAGCAGTTCTTC | CASSETSGGAVNEQFF
many | NA | TRBJ1-5 | TRBV18 | TGTGCCAGCTCACCCTCCGGACGGTATAGCAATCAGCCCCAGCATTTT | CASSPSGRYSNQPQHF
many | TRBD2 | TRBJ2-1 | TRBV7-2 | TGTGCCAGCAGCCGAATTAGCGGGGGAGACAATGAGCAGTTCTTC | CASSRISGGDNEQFF
NA | TRBD2 | TRBJ2-1 | TRBV20-1 | TGCAGTGCTCCACCGACTAGCGGGGGGGCCAAGCAGTTCTTC | CSAPPTSGGAKQFF
many | NA | TRBJ2-5 | TRBV7-8 | TGTGCCAGCAGCTTAGTCAGGAAAGAGACCCAGTACTTC | CASSLVRKETQYF
NA | NA | TRBJ1-5 | TRBV15 | TGTGCCACCAGCAAAGGGGGGGGACATCAGCCCCAGCATTTT | CATSKGGGHQPQHF
NA | NA | TRBJ2-2 | TRBV5-1 | TGCGCCAGCGCAAGTAGGCAGGGGAGCACCGGGGAGCTGTTTTTT | CASASRQGSTGELFF
few | NA | TRBJ1-1 | TRBV18 | TGTGCCAGCTCAGGGGGTATGGACACTGAAGCTTTCTTT | CASSGGMDTEAFF
NA | NA | TRBJ1-6 | TRBV5-6 | TGTGCCAGCAGCTTTGTGGCAGGATCTTCACCCCTCCACTTT | CASSFVAGSSPLHF
few | TRBD2 | TRBJ2-7 | TRBV4-1 | TGCGCCAGCAGCCAAGTACCTCCGGGAGGGGAGGAAGACGAGCAGTACTTC | CASSQVPPGGEEDEQYF
NA | TRBD2 | TRBJ2-5 | TRBV7-2 | TGTGCCAGCAGCCGAATTAGCGGGGGGGCCTTGGAGACCCAGTACTTC | CASSRISGGALETQYF
few | TRBD2 | TRBJ2-1 | TRBV15 | TGTGCCACCAGCAGGACTAGCGGACCTGAGCAGTTCTTC | CATSRTSGPEQFF
NA | NA | TRBJ1-6 | TRBV4-2 | TGTGCCAGCAGCCAAGGGTCAGGACAGACACTGGCCCTCTCCTCACCCCTCCACTTT | CASSQGSGQTLALSSPLHF